The subject of this entry is one TCR beta chain. Germline assignment: CDR1 LGHNA and CDR2 YNFKEQ. There are 17 residues in the CDR3. The junction had 8 bases not matched to a gene; V was cut back by 3 bases and J by 0 bases. An input of about 0.45 to 1 ug of RNA was subjected to reverse transcription using random hexamers. One entry per CDR3 protein, called by TCRdb with MiXCR from the immunoSEQ multiplex PCR reads. Among 77,000 or so distinct CDR3 sequences listed, more than 85% were seen once. This specimen belongs to a study of CD8 T cells in Susac syndrome. The overall study: Patients with Susac syndrome were therapy-naive, on corticosteroids, or on intravenous immunoglobulin alone at the time that blood was drawn.

The chain has TRBV4-2 and TRBJ2-3; 8 bases fit TRBD2. Sequencing was done on a sample of CD4+ T cells from PBMCs. The TCR comes from a human donor with Susac syndrome. CDR3 DNA sequence: TGTGCCAGCAGCCACCCGGGAGGGGGTCCTAGCACAGATACGCAGTATTTT. Translated, it gives CASSHPGGGPSTDTQYF.